The next 17 T cell receptor beta chains were all read from a single sample in a study of cytomegalovirus exposure and HLA in healthy donors. The primer mix had 60 Vbeta and 13 Jbeta primers. The repertoire was sequenced with immunoSEQ multiplex PCR; TCRdb's copy has only in-frame clones and lacks some. Altogether 150,000 to 200,000 clones are present, more than 70% being singletons, with the ten largest covering approximately 1.4%. Sequenced input: PBMCs. These receptor sequences come from a girl aged 5-17 years in good health and CMV-seronegative.

The chain is built from TRBV5-6 and TRBJ1-3; no definite D call. The CDR3 is made up of 16 amino acids. V was pared by 2 bases and J by 0 bases, with 12 bases between. Germline V gene data show CDR1 as SGHDT and CDR2 as YYEEEE. CDR3 amino acids: CASSFSPRHSGNTIYF. The CDR3 DNA follows: TGTGCCAGCAGCTTTTCCCCCAGACACTCTGGAAACACCATATATTTT.

This clone was picked up one time. The chain carries TRBV30 and TRBJ2-2; TRBD1 might be the D (5 bases). In germline, CDR1 is GTSNPN, CDR2 SVGIG (reference sequence). Trimming shortened V by 0 bases and J by 5 bases, and 7 bases separated the two germline ends. The CDR3 extends over 13 amino acids. The CDR3 here is CAWSVQVTGELFF. CDR3 bases: TGTGCCTGGAGTGTACAGGTGACCGGGGAGCTGTTTTTT.

The chain has TRBV2 and TRBJ1-1; D might be TRBD1 (5 bases). Trimming took off 7 bases at V and 3 bases at J, with 12 bases between the two ends. CDR3 length: 13 amino acids. The germline CDR1 and CDR2 sequences are SNHLY and FYNNEI. CDR3 DNA: TGTGCCAGCATTTTTTGGGGGGACACTGAAGCTTTCTTT. Translation gives CASIFWGDTEAFF.

This clone appeared once. The rearrangement uses TRBV27 and TRBJ2-5; 10 bases fit TRBD2. Germline CDR1 reads MNHEY; CDR2 reads SMNVEV (reference sequence). The V and J ends lost 3 bases and 3 bases, in that order; junction bases with no gene match: 10. This CDR3 has 17 amino acids. CDR3 loop: CASSLVPSGGAKETQYF. The CDR3 nucleotides are TGTGCCAGCAGTTTGGTCCCTAGCGGGGGAGCGAAAGAGACCCAGTACTTC.

The chain couples TRBV5-1 to TRBJ1-4; 9 bases line up with TRBD1. Germline values: CDR1 SGHRS, CDR2 YFSETQ. The CDR3 length is 17 residues. Trimming at V came to 3 bases and at J to 1 base, leaving 7 bases not matched to a gene. CDR3 in DNA: TGCGCCAGCAGCTCGGACAGGGGAGGGAAAACTAATGAAAAACTGTTTTTT. Translated: CASSSDRGGKTNEKLFF.

The V gene is TRBV6-5, the J gene TRBJ2-5; a weak D match, TRBD2 (6 bases). CDR3 length: 11 amino acids. The V gene's germline CDR1 is MNHEY and CDR2 SVGAGI. Trimming shortened V by 7 bases and J by 4 bases, and 7 bases separated the two germline ends. The CDR3, as DNA: TGTGCCAGCAACGGGGGAGAGACCCAGTACTTC. This encodes CASNGGETQYF.

Concerning this clone itself: The conserved phenylalanine or tryptophan normally closing the CDR3 is absent here, so this likely arose from a read error. The limits of the CDR3 on the DNA are not certain, so only TCRdb's listed CDR3 is given. The V call is TRBV15, the J call TRBJ1-1; TRBD1 is the table's D call and was not checked against the DNA. Ends included, the CDR3 has 15 residues. The germline V gene has CDR1 LNHNV and CDR2 YYDKDF (reference sequence). Here the CDR3 reads CATSRGTSGLGYEGV.

This rearrangement joins TRBV6-5 to TRBJ1-2; D is unclear. Per the germline V gene, CDR1 is MNHEY and CDR2 is SVGAGI. Trimming pared 6 bases from V and 4 bases from J, leaving 18 bases between. The CDR3 is 15 amino acids. CDR3 sequence: CASSPTPGSPYGYTF. The DNA of the CDR3 is TGTGCCAGCAGCCCAACCCCGGGATCCCCCTATGGCTACACCTTC.

This clone was found a few times. J is TRBJ1-2 and V is TRBV7-9; no definite D call. V gave up 3 bases and J gave up 10 bases, with 12 bases separating them. The CDR3 has 12 amino acids. Germline loops: CDR1 SEHNR, CDR2 FQNEAQ (reference sequence). CDR3 protein: CASSFNSLAYTF. The CDR3 DNA follows: TGTGCCAGCAGCTTCAACAGCCTAGCCTACACCTTC.

Only one count was recorded for this clone. The V call is TRBV2, the J call TRBJ2-1; TRBD2 agrees at 9 bases. This CDR3 spans 15 amino acids. Trimming removed 6 bases from V and 4 bases from J; junction bases left unmatched: 7. Germline loops: CDR1 SNHLY, CDR2 FYNNEI. The CDR3 protein is CASRRAGGTYNEQFF. Here the CDR3 DNA reads TGTGCCAGCAGACGAGCGGGGGGAACATACAATGAGCAGTTCTTC. The full variable domain, its missing parts supplied by reference TRBV2 and TRBJ2-1, is EPEVTQTPSHQVTQMGQEVILRCVPISNHLYFYWYRQILGQKVEFLVSFYNNEISEKSEIFDDQFSVERPDGSNFTLKIRSTKLEDSAMYFCASRRAGGTYNEQFFGPGTRLTVL.

The sample holds one count of this clone. The V call is TRBV27, the J call TRBJ1-5; D call uncertain. V was shortened by 3 bases and J by 3 bases, with 6 bases between the two germline ends. Per the germline V gene, CDR1 is MNHEY and CDR2 is SMNVEV (reference sequence). The CDR3 length is 13 residues. The CDR3 DNA sequence: TGTGCCAGCAGTTTTACCTACAATCAGCCCCAGCATTTT. Encoded protein: CASSFTYNQPQHF.

The chain has TRBV5-6 and TRBJ1-2; tentatively, D is TRBD1 (5 bases). The CDR3 sequence is 13 residues long. Germline CDR1 is SGHDT and CDR2 is YYEEEE. V gave up 2 bases and J gave up 6 bases, with 11 bases separating them. The CDR3 protein is CASSFDRSDGYTF. The CDR3 DNA reads as TGTGCCAGCAGCTTCGACAGATCGGATGGCTACACCTTC.

This clone was seen only a few times. V usage is TRBV1 and J usage is TRBJ1-5. TRBV1 is described as a pseudogene. This CDR3 is built from 14 residues. The CDR3 region is CTTLGRVPNQPQHF. The CDR3 region has the DNA TGCACCACCCTAGGGAGAGTTCCGAATCAGCCCCAGCATTTT.

The chain carries TRBV2 and TRBJ2-4; 7 bases map to TRBD1. The germline CDR1 and CDR2 sequences are SNHLY and FYNNEI. CDR3 size: 15 residues. Trimming cost V 10 bases and J 3 bases; bases outside gene matches: 12. The CDR3 sequence: CATTGNDRVKNIQYF. Written as DNA, the CDR3 is TGTGCCACAACTGGAAACGACAGGGTCAAAAACATTCAGTACTTC.

The rearrangement links TRBV7-6 to TRBJ1-2; 9 bases align to TRBD1. CDR3 length: 17 residues. The germline CDR1 and CDR2 sequences are SGHVS and FNYEAQ. J gave up 4 bases and V 3 bases, and 12 bases lay outside the gene matches. CDR3 coding DNA: TGTGCCAGCAGCTTCTCCGGACTTACAGGGGGCGTCTATGGCTACACCTTC. Translated, it gives CASSFSGLTGGVYGYTF.

V usage is TRBV5-1 and J usage is TRBJ1-4; D is undetermined. This CDR3 spans 14 amino acids. V was clipped by 4 bases and J by 8 bases, with 15 bases between them. The germline CDR1 and CDR2 sequences are SGHRS and YFSETQ. The DNA for the CDR3 is TGCGCCAGCAGCCCGGGGAATTTCGGGGAAAAACTGTTTTTT. Translating gives CASSPGNFGEKLFF.

This clone was counted only a few times. The chain is built from TRBV7-9 and TRBJ2-5, with 8 bases that match TRBD1. The CDR3 covers 17 residues. V was pared by 2 bases and J by 4 bases, with 12 bases of the junction left unmatched. Germline V CDR1 and CDR2: SEHNR, FQNEAQ (reference sequence). The chain's CDR3 is CASSLRSTTGGTETQYF. CDR3 DNA: TGTGCCAGCAGCTTAAGGTCTACCACAGGGGGAACAGAGACCCAGTACTTC.